Sequencing of this TCR beta chain was carried out in a study of T-cell memory formation after mild COVID-19. The wider study: The TCR clusters were mostly specific to one donor. Study-wide results and limits: Cross-reactive memory seemingly joined, as some responding clones were found in pre-infection memory. Whether day 37 second-wave clones are SARS-CoV-2-specific was not confirmed.

There are a few counts of this clonotype. Its target is unknown. With constant-segment primers, 5'RACE yielded cDNA libraries of TCR alpha and TCR beta that carried sample barcodes and UMIs. TCRdb processed the 5' RACE reads anew with MiXCR; each CDR3 protein has one entry. Among approximately 560,000 distinct CDR3 sequences, roughly 17% were seen once, and the ten largest hold around 7.8%. The CDR3 covers 15 residues. Per the germline V gene, CDR1 is MNHEY and CDR2 is SVGAGI. J lost 5 bases, V lost 0 bases, and 4 bases had no gene match. The V and J genes are TRBV6-5 and TRBJ1-5, with 7 nucleotides matching TRBD1. Sequencing used PBMCs or a T cell subset sorted from them (not recorded which). This TCR came from an adult woman who had mild COVID-19 (a few samples of this study predate the infection). Cell type and time point are not known. The DNA for the CDR3 is TGTGCCAGCAGTTACTCGGGACAGATCGATCAGCCCCAGCATTTT. Protein sequence: CASSYSGQIDQPQHF.